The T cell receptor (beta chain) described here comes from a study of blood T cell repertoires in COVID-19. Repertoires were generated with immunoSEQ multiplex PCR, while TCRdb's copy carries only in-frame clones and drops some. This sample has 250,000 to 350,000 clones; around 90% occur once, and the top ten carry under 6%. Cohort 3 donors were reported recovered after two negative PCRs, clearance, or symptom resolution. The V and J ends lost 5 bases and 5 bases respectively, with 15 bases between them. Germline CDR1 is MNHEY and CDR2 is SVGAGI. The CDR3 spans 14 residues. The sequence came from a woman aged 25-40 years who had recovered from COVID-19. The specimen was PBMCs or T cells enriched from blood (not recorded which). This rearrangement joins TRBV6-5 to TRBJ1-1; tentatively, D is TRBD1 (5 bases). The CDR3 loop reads CASSLGGGGTEAFF. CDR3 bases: TGTGCCAGCAGTCTGGGGGGGGGAGGGACTGAAGCTTTCTTT.